This note documents a single TCR beta chain sequence. The data stem from a study of ipilimumab plus nivolumab after autologous stem cell transplantation. The CDR3 has 15 amino acids. The J segment lost 0 bases and the V segment lost 2 bases, leaving 2 bases of the junction unmatched. CDR1 and CDR2 (germline): SGHTA, FQGTGA. Measured with immunoSEQ multiplex PCR; TCRdb has only the in-frame clones, and not every one. There are around 3,200 clones in the sample; around 84% occur only once, and around 10% lies in the top ten. J is TRBJ2-3 and V is TRBV7-3; 7 nucleotides line up with TRBD1. This clonotype was sampled from a male donor with multiple myeloma. The source was PBMCs, collected in a trial of ipilimumab plus nivolumab as post-transplant consolidation. CDR3 sequence reads: CASSLGTASTDTQYF. The CDR3 bases are TGTGCCAGCAGCTTAGGGACAGCCAGCACAGATACGCAGTATTTT.